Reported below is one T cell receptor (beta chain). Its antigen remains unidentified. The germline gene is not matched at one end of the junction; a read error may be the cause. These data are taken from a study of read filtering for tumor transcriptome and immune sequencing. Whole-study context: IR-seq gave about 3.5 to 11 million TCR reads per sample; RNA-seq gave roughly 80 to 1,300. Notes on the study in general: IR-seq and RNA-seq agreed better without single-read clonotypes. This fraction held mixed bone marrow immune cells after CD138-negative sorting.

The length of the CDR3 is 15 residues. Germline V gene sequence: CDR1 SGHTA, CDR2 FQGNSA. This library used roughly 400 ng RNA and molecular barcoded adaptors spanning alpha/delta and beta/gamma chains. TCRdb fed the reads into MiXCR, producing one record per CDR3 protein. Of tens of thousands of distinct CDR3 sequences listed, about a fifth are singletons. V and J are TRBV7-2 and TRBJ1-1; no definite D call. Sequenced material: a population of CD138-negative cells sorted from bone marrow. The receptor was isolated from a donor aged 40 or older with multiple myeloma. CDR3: CSSSLAVNVNTEAFF. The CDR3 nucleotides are TGTTCCAGCAGCTTAGCTGTCAACGTGAACACTGAAGCCTTCTTT.